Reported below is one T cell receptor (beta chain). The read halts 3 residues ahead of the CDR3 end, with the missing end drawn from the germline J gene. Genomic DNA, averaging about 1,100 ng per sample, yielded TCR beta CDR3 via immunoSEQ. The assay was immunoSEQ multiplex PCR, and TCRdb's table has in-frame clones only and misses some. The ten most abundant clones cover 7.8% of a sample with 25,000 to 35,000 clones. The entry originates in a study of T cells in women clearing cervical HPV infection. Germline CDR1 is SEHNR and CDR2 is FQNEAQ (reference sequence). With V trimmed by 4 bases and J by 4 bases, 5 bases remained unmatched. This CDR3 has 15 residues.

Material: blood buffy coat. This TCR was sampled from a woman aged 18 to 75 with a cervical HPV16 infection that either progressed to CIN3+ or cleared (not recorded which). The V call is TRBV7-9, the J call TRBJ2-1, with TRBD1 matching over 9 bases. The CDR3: CASSSWDRAYNEQFF. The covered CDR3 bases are TGTGCCAGCAGCTCGTGGGACAGGGCATACAATGAG. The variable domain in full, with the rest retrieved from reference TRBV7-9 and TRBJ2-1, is DTGVSQNPRHKITKRGQNVTFRCDPISEHNRLYWYRQTLGQGPEFLTYFQNEAQLEKSRLLSDRFSAERPKGSFSTLEIQRTEQGDSAMYLCASSSWDRAYNEQFFGPGTRLTVL.